This T cell receptor beta chain came from a study of siplizumab effects on memory and regulatory T cells (dated by TCRdb to the late 2010s). General notes on the study: The effect of the anti-CD2 antibody siplizumab on alloreactive T-cell subsets was examined in allogeneic mixed lymphocyte reactions constructed from human PBMCs. Study-wide conclusions, independent of this receptor: Because sequences at frequencies below about 10^-5 were poorly captured, only a minor fraction of alloreactive clones could be mapped back to unstimulated subsets. Greater diversity appeared to be present in unstimulated naive T cells than in memory T cells, and a substantial contribution to the alloresponse seemed to be made by naive cells. Among mappable alloreactive CD4+ clones, the Treg-derived fraction averaged approximately 63% with siplizumab versus 25% to 30% in control reactions. The suppressive function of proliferating Tregs from siplizumab cultures was not functionally confirmed. Siplizumab significantly reduced the cumulative frequency of alloreactive sequences traceable to unstimulated CD4+ memory T cells. For roughly 75-97% of proliferating CD4+ or CD8+ clones, no naive or memory phenotype could be assigned.

Sorted unstimulated T cells and proliferating T cells recovered from mixed lymphocyte reactions underwent TCRbeta CDR3 sequencing. Fresh whole blood from roughly 10 HLA-typed healthy donors was used to isolate PBMCs. To map where alloreactive clones came from, unstimulated CD4+ non-regulatory T cells were FACS-sorted. As regards this clone: Its antigen target is currently unknown. There are no base qualities to consult, and no much larger clone falls within one base.

Receptor amplification or capture employed the immunoSEQ multiplex PCR assay. Each sample had around 92,000 TCR templates assayed by the deep sequencing platform. Genomic DNA extracted from sorted T cells was used for TCRbeta CDR3 sequencing. In the authors' own workflow: The R programming language was used for the clonal analysis of the TCRbeta CDR3 data. Comparing unstimulated samples against CFSE-low samples taken after the reaction was how alloreactive CD4+ and CD8+ clones were defined. Regulatory or non-regulatory origin was assigned to alloreactive CD4+ clones by matching of sequences to sorted unstimulated Treg and non-Treg repertoires. What TCRdb holds here is the immuneACCESS table cut down to in-frame rearrangements. Part of the clones is not present; checked against another copy, under half of the missing clones reflect an unresolved V gene, and the others are unexplained. V, J and clone size were drawn from that table, and D and trimming were deduced from the DNA. The sample table holds some 120,000 clones, of which less than 95% were seen once. The ten biggest clones cover under 2% of the sample.

Sequenced: non-Treg CD4+ T cells sorted from blood. Reading the label with the study, this specimen's cell subset or site is: FACS-sorted unstimulated CD4+ non-regulatory T cells. This TCR was sampled from a human donor in good health.

Here is the DNA: TGTGCCAGCAGCTTAAATTACGACAGGGGATCTACGAAGCAGTACTTC. It codes for CASSLNYDRGSTKQYF. The chain joins TRBV7-9 to TRBJ2-7; TRBD1 fits 8 bases in the junction. Based on the germline V gene (reference sequence), the CDR1 and CDR2 sequences are SEHNR and FQNEAQ. Taken from cysteine to phenylalanine, the CDR3 has 16 residues. The kept DNA is CDR3 alone, 48 bases in frame from the first base. V is cut back by 2 bases and J by 8 bases, with 14 bases in the junction unmatched.